This is a list of T cell receptor beta chains from one sample in a study of T cell repertoires in cytomegalovirus infection. One entry per CDR3 protein results from TCRdb running MiXCR on the reads. The sample records 150,000 to 200,000 distinct CDR3 sequences, about 30% being singletons. The sample consisted of PBMCs. The receptor set was obtained from a human donor in good health (CMV status not recorded). Some clones in this sample may be carry-over from other donors' samples. CDR3s include the opening cysteine and the closing phenylalanine or tryptophan. Fields, in order: clone size, CDR3 length, V gene, D gene, J gene, CDR3 DNA, CDR3 protein. A D gene is named only where the DNA matches it firmly. Rows give clone size only sometimes, using once, few, many, or a class for an expanded clone.

.	20	TRBV6-2/TRBV6-3	.	TRBJ2-1	TGTGCCAGCAGTTACCCCCTAGTCTTTGGAGGCCTGAGCTCCTACAATGAGCAGTTCTTC	CASSYPLVFGGLSSYNEQFF
.	14	TRBV12-3/TRBV12-4	.	TRBJ1-5	TGTGCCAGCAGTTTGGGAGGACGGCCTCAGCCCCAGCATTTT	CASSLGGRPQPQHF
.	15	TRBV7-2	.	TRBJ2-6	TGTGCCAACAGCTCAACAGGGAATGGGGCCAACGTCCTGACTTTC	CANSSTGNGANVLTF
.	14	TRBV14	.	TRBJ1-1	TGTGCCAGCAGCCGCGTGAGGGGTGGAACTGAAGCTTTCTTT	CASSRVRGGTEAFF
.	13	TRBV6-1	TRBD2	TRBJ2-5	TGTGCCAGCAGCTCAGGACTAGCAGGGACCCAGTACTTC	CASSSGLAGTQYF
medium-sized	14	TRBV7-2	.	TRBJ1-5	TGTGCCAGCAGCATAAACCCCGGGGCTCAGCCCCAGCATTTT	CASSINPGAQPQHF
few	12	TRBV6-1	.	TRBJ2-1	TGTGCCAGCACCCCCGGCGGGACTTCGGAGTTCTTC	CASTPGGTSEFF
.	13	TRBV7-2	.	TRBJ2-5	TGTGCCAGCAGCTTAGCACCAGAAGAGACCCAGTACTTC	CASSLAPEETQYF
few	13	TRBV11-2	.	TRBJ1-1	TGTGCCAGCAGCCCCGGGTATTACGCTGAAGCTTTCTTT	CASSPGYYAEAFF
.	16	TRBV20-1	.	TRBJ1-1	TGCAGTGCTAGAGATCCACCCGGTAGGGGCCCATTAGGGGCTTTCTTT	CSARDPPGRGPLGAFF
few	13	TRBV12-3/TRBV12-4	.	TRBJ1-1	TGTGCCAGCAGTTTCTCTTCGGGGATTGAAGCTTTCTTT	CASSFSSGIEAFF
.	15	TRBV6-2/TRBV6-3	.	TRBJ2-5	TGTGCCAGCAGTCCACAGACCTGGTACCAAGAGACCCAGTACTTC	CASSPQTWYQETQYF
.	14	TRBV20-1	.	TRBJ2-5	TGCAGTGCTAGCCTTTCCCAGGGGCAGGAGACCCAGTACTTC	CSASLSQGQETQYF
.	14	TRBV20-1	.	TRBJ2-5	TGCAGTGCTAGAAGGGGGGGCCCCGAGCAGACCCAGTACTTC	CSARRGGPEQTQYF
many	15	TRBV6-4	TRBD2	TRBJ2-3	TGTGCCAGCAGTGAAACTAGCGGGGTCACAGATACGCAGTATTTT	CASSETSGVTDTQYF
.	13	TRBV4-1	.	TRBJ2-6	TGCGCCAGCAGCCAAGGTGGGGCCAACGTCCTGACTTTC	CASSQGGANVLTF
.	14	TRBV11-2	.	TRBJ2-2	TGTGCCAGCAGCACGGGAACGAACACCGGGGAGCTGTTTTTT	CASSTGTNTGELFF
few	14	TRBV3-1	.	TRBJ1-2	TGTGCCAGCAGCCAAAATCCGTCAGGAGATGGCTACACCTTC	CASSQNPSGDGYTF
many	16	TRBV7-2	TRBD2	TRBJ2-2	TGTGCCAGCAGAAGTAGCGGGGGGGCCTTCACCGGGGAGCTGTTTTTT	CASRSSGGAFTGELFF
.	15	TRBV5-1	.	TRBJ1-6	TGCGCCAGCAGCTTGGAGGGGGAGGATAATTCACCCCTCCACTTT	CASSLEGEDNSPLHF
few	11	TRBV12-3/TRBV12-4	.	TRBJ2-1	TGTGCCGGATCGGCCGGGAATGAGCAGTTCTTC	CAGSAGNEQFF
.	13	TRBV11-2	.	TRBJ2-4	TGTGCCAGCAGCTTAGCAGGACCAAACATTCAGTACTTC	CASSLAGPNIQYF
few	13	TRBV20-1	TRBD1	TRBJ2-7	TGCAGTGCTAGATCGACAGGGGGCCGCGAGCAGTACTTC	CSARSTGGREQYF
many	14	TRBV28	.	TRBJ2-1	TGTGCCAGCAGTTTGCTAGGTACCGACAATGAGCAGTTCTTC	CASSLLGTDNEQFF
.	13	TRBV7-6	TRBD2	TRBJ2-7	TGTGCCAGCAGCGCCGGGGGGGGCTACGAGCAGTACTTC	CASSAGGGYEQYF
.	13	TRBV20-1	TRBD1	TRBJ2-7	TGCAGTGCTGGGACAGGGGCAACCTACGAGCAGTACTTC	CSAGTGATYEQYF
many	18	TRBV18	.	TRBJ2-1	TGTGCCAGCTCACCACGAGGAAGGGGGTCTCAGATCGGGAATGAGCAGTTCTTC	CASSPRGRGSQIGNEQFF
.	16	TRBV6-6	.	TRBJ2-3	TGTGCCAGCAGTTACTCTGGCCCAATCAGGGGTAATACGCAGTATTTT	CASSYSGPIRGNTQYF
once	19	TRBV7-3	TRBD2	TRBJ2-1	TGTGCCAGCAGCTCCCTCTTTGCCGGGACTAGCGGTTCCTACAATGAGCAGTTCTTC	CASSSLFAGTSGSYNEQFF
few	16	TRBV7-3	TRBD2	TRBJ2-3	TGTGCCAGCAGCCGAGACGGGGGGGCTACCACAGATACGCAGTATTTT	CASSRDGGATTDTQYF
.	14	TRBV30	.	TRBJ1-5	TGTGCCTGGAGTGTAGTCTCCGAAGATCAGCCCCAGCATTTT	CAWSVVSEDQPQHF
few	20	TRBV7-2	TRBD2	TRBJ2-4	TGTGCCAGCAGCCTACTCCCCGCCGGGACTAGCGGGGGTTCTAAAAACATTCAGTACTTC	CASSLLPAGTSGGSKNIQYF
few	15	TRBV7-9	.	TRBJ1-2	TGTGCCAGCGCCGATGGAACCCTGATCAAAGCAGGCTACACCTTC	CASADGTLIKAGYTF
.	14	TRBV11-3	.	TRBJ1-2	TGTGCCAGCAGCCGCAGGGCTTTTAACTATGGCTACACCTTC	CASSRRAFNYGYTF
.	17	TRBV7-6	.	TRBJ2-7	TGTGCCAGCAGCCCCAGACCCTCCAGTGTCAGGGGCTACGAGCAGTACTTC	CASSPRPSSVRGYEQYF
few	16	TRBV7-9	TRBD1	TRBJ2-7	TGTGCCAGCAGCACAAGTCCCGGGACAGGGGTCTACGAGCAGTACTTC	CASSTSPGTGVYEQYF
.	16	TRBV5-6	TRBD1	TRBJ2-7	TGTGCCAGCAGCGGTGGACCGACAGGGCTACTGTACGAGCAGTACTTC	CASSGGPTGLLYEQYF
few	12	TRBV12-3/TRBV12-4	.	TRBJ1-1	TGTGCCAGCACCTTAGGCAGGACTGAAGCTTTCTTT	CASTLGRTEAFF
few	13	TRBV6-5	.	TRBJ2-2	TGTGCCAGCAGCAGGGGACCGGGCGGGGAGCTGTTTTTT	CASSRGPGGELFF
.	15	TRBV11-2	.	TRBJ2-5	TGTGCCAGCAGCTTAGCGACGGGGGCGATGGAGACCCAGTACTTC	CASSLATGAMETQYF
few	16	TRBV20-1	TRBD1	TRBJ1-4	TGCAGTGCTTCCGGGACAGGGGGAAGGACTAATGAAAAACTGTTTTTT	CSASGTGGRTNEKLFF
few	16	TRBV6-2/TRBV6-3	.	TRBJ2-6	TGTGCCAGCAGTTACCCAGGCATTGCTGGGGCCAACGTCCTGACTTTC	CASSYPGIAGANVLTF
.	13	TRBV19	.	TRBJ2-3	TGTGCCAGTGGGGACGACCGGACAGATACGCAGTATTTT	CASGDDRTDTQYF
.	12	TRBV7-2	.	TRBJ2-1	TGTGCCAGCAGTTCCCCCGAGAGTGAGCAGTTCTTC	CASSSPESEQFF
.	14	TRBV6-6	.	TRBJ2-7	TGTGCCAGCAGTCCACGGACGGAGACCTACGAGCAGTACTTC	CASSPRTETYEQYF
few	13	TRBV29-1	TRBD1	TRBJ1-1	TGCAGCGTGAGCCGGGACAGGGAGGATGAAGCTTTCTTT	CSVSRDREDEAFF
few	15	TRBV12-3/TRBV12-4	TRBD1	TRBJ1-1	TGTGCCAGCAGTTCAAACGACGGGACAGGGGGTGAAGCTTTCTTT	CASSSNDGTGGEAFF